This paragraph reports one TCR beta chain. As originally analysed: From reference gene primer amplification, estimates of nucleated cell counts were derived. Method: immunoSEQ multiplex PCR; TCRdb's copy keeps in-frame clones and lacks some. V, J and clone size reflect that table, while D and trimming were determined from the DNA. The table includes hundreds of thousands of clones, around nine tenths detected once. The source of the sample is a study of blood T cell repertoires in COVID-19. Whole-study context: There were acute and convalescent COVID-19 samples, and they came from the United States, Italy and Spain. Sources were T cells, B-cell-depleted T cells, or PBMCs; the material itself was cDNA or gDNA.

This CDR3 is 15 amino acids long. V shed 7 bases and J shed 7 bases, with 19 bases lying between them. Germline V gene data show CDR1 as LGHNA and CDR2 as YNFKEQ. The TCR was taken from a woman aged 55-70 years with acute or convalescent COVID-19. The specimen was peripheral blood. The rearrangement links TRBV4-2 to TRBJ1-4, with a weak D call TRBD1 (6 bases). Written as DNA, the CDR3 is TGTGCCAGCACCACTAGGGGCAGGGGCGCTGAAAAACTGTTTTTT. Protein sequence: CASTTRGRGAEKLFF.